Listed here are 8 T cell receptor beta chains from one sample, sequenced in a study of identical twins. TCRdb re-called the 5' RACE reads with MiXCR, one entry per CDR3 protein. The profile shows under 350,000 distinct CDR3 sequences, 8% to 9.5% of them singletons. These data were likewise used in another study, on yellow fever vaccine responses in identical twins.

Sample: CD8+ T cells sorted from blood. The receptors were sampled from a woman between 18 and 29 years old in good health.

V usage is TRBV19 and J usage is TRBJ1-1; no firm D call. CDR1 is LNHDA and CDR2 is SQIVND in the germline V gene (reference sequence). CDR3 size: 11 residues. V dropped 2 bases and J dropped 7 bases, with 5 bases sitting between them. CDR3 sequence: CASSIRVEAFF. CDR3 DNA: TGTGCCAGTAGTATACGGGTTGAAGCTTTCTTT.

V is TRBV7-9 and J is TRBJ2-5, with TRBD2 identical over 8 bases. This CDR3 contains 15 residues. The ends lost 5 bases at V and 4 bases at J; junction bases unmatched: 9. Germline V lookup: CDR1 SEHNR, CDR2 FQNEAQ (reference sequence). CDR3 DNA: TGTGCCAGCAGCCTCGACGCGGGAGGAAGAGAGACCCAGTACTTC. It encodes CASSLDAGGRETQYF.

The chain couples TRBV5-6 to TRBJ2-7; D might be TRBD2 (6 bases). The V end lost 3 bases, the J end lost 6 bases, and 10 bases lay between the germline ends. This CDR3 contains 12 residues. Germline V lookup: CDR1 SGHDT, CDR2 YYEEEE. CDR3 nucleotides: TGTGCCAGCAGCTCCGGGACTTTCGAGCAGTACTTC. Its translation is CASSSGTFEQYF.

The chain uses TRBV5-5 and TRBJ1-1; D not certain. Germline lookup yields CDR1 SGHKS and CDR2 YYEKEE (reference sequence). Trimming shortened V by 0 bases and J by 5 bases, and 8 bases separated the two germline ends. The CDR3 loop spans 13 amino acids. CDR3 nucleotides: TGTGCCAGCAGCTTGGACAGCGCAACTGAAGCTTTCTTT. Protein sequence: CASSLDSATEAFF.

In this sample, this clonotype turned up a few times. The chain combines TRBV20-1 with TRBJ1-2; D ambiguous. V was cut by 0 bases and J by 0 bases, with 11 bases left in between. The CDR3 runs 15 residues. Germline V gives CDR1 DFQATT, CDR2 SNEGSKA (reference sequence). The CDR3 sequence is CSARDRRRTNYGYTF. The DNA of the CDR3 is TGCAGTGCTAGAGATCGGCGGCGGACTAACTATGGCTACACCTTC.

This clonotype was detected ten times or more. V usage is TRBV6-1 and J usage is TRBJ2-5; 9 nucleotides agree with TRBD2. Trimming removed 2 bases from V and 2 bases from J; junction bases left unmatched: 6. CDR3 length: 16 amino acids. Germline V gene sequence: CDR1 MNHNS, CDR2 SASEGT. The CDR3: CASSELGLAGQETQYF. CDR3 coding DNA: TGTGCCAGCAGTGAATTAGGTCTAGCGGGACAAGAGACCCAGTACTTC.

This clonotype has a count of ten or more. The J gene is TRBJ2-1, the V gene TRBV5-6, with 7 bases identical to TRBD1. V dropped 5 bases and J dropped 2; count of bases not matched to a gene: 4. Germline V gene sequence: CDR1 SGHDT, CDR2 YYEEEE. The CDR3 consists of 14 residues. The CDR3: CASRGGQAYNEQFF. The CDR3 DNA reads TGTGCCAGCAGGGGTGGACAGGCCTACAATGAGCAGTTCTTC.

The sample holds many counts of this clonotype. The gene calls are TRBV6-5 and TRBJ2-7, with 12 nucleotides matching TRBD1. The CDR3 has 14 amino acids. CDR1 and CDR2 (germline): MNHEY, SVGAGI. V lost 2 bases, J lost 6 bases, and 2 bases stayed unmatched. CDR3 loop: CASSYGTGGLEQYF. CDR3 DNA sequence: TGTGCCAGCAGTTACGGGACAGGGGGCCTCGAGCAGTACTTC.